This T cell receptor (beta chain) was recorded in a study of cytomegalovirus exposure and HLA in healthy donors. Use of 60 Vbeta and 13 Jbeta primers characterized the PCR. TCRdb's table, derived via immunoSEQ multiplex PCR, lists solely in-frame clones and lacks some. Counted here are 100,000 to 150,000 clones, 83% occurring once; the ten biggest clones make up about 3.5%. This clone has more than one count but fewer than ten. Its antigen is unknown. CDR3 size: 11 residues. V dropped 9 bases and J dropped 1 base, with 6 bases sitting between them. Germline V gene sequence: CDR1 MNHEY, CDR2 SMNVEV (reference sequence). Study-level points and caveats: Presence/absence analysis assumed near-uniform sequencing depth across donors. Immune exposure data for these donors was limited to CMV serostatus. Among the most significant clusters, several appeared linked to common viral pathogens in a later analysis.

The V and J genes are TRBV27 and TRBJ2-5; D not certain. The sequence came from a woman aged 40 to 55 in good health and CMV-seropositive. The specimen sequenced was PBMCs. Written as DNA, the CDR3 is TGTGCCAGTGTGAGCCAAGAGACCCAGTACTTC. This sequence encodes CASVSQETQYF.